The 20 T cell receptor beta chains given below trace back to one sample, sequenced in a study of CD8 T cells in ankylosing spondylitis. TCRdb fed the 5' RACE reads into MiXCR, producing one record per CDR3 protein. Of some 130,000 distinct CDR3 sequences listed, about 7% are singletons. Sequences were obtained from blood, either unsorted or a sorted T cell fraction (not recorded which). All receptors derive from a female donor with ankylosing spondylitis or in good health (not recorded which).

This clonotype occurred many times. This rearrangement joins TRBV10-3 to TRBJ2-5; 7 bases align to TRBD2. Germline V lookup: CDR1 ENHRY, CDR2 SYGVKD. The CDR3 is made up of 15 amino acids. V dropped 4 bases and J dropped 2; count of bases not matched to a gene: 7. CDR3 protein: CAISGWSGDQETQYF. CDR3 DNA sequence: TGTGCCATCAGTGGATGGAGCGGGGATCAAGAGACCCAGTACTTC.

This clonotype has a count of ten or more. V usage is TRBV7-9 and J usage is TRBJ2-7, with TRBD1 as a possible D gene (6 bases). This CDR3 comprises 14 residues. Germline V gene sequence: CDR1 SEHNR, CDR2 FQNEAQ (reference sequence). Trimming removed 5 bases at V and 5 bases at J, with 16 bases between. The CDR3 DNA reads TGTGCCAGCAGCCCTCTACAGGGAAACCACGAGCAGTACTTC. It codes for CASSPLQGNHEQYF.

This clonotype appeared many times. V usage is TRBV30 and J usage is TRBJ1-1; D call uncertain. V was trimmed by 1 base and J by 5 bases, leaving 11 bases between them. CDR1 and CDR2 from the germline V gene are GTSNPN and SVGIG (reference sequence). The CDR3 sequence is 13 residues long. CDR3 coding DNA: TGTGCCTGGAGTGGATTATTGGAGACTGAAGCTTTCTTT. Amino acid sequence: CAWSGLLETEAFF.

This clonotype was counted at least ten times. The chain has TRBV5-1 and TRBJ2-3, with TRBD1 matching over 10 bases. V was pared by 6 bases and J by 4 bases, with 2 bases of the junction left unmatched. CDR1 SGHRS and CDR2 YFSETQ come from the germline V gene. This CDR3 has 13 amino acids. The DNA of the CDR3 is TGCGCCAGCAAAGGACAGGGGGCAGATACGCAGTATTTT. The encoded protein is CASKGQGADTQYF. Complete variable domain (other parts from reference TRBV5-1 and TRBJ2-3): KAGVTQTPRYLIKTRGQQVTLSCSPISGHRSVSWYQQTPGQGLQFLFEYFSETQRNKGNFPGRFSGRQFSNSRSEMNVSTLELGDSALYLCASKGQGADTQYFGPGTRLTVL.

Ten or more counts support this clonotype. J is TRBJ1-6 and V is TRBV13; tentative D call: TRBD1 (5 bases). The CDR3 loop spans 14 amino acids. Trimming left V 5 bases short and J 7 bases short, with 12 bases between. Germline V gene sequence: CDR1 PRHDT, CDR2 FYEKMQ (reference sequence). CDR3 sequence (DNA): TGTGCCAGCAGCGCAGGGTTGGGGAATTCACCCCTCCACTTT. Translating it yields CASSAGLGNSPLHF.

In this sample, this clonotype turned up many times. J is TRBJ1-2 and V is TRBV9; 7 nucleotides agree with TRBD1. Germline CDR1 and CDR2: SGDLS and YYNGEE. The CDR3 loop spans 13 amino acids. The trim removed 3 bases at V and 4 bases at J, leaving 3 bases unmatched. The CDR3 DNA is TGTGCCAGCAGCGCAACAGGGGTCTATGGCTACACCTTC. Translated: CASSATGVYGYTF.

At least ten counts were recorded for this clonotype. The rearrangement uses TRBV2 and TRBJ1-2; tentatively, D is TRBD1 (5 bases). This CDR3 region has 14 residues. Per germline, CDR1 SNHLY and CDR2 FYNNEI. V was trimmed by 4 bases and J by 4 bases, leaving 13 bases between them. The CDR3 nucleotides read TGTGCCAGCAGTGCGACAGTTCTAAGCTATGGCTACACCTTC. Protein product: CASSATVLSYGYTF.

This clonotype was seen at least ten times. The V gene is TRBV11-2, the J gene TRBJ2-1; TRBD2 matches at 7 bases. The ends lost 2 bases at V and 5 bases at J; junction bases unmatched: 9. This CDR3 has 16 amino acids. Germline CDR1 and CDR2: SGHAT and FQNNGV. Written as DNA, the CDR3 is TGTGCCAGCAGCTTATTAGCGGGTTTGCCCAACAATGAGCAGTTCTTC. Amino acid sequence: CASSLLAGLPNNEQFF.

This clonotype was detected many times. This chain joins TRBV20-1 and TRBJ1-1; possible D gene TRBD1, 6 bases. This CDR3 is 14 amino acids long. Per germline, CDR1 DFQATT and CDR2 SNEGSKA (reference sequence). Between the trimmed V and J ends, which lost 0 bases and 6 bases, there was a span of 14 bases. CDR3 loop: CSARDPGHWAEAFF. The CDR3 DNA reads TGCAGTGCTAGAGACCCGGGACACTGGGCTGAAGCTTTCTTT.

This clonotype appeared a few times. The CDR3 reads CASSLVRFRDATNYGYTF. In DNA, the CDR3 is TGTGCCAGCAGCTTAGTTCGTTTTCGGGACGCAACTAACTATGGCTACACCTTC. The chain employs TRBV11-2 and TRBJ1-2; tentatively, D is TRBD1 (5 bases). V was cut by 1 base and J by 0 bases, with 18 bases left in between. The length of the CDR3 is 18 residues. CDR1 and CDR2 (germline): SGHAT, FQNNGV.

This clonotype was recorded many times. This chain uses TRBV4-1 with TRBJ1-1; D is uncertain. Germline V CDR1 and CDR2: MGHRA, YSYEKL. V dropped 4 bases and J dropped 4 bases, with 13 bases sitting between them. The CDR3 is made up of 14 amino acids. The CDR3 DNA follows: TGCGCCAGCAGCCGGTTGGCGGGGAGCACTGAAGCTTTCTTT. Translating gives CASSRLAGSTEAFF.

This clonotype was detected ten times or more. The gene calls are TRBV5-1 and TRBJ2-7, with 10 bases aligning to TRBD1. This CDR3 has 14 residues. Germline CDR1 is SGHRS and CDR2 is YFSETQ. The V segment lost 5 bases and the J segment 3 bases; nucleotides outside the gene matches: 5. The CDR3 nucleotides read TGCGCCAGCAGACCCGGGACAGGGGACTACGAGCAGTACTTC. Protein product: CASRPGTGDYEQYF.

The CDR3 nucleotides are TGTGCCAGCAGGCTTGGACAGGGAGACGTTGGCTACACCTTC. Its translation is CASRLGQGDVGYTF. J is TRBJ1-2 and V is TRBV7-9; 8 nucleotides line up with TRBD1. The CDR3 length is 14 residues. Trimming cost V 6 bases and J 7 bases; bases outside gene matches: 10. Per germline, CDR1 SEHNR and CDR2 FQNEAQ (reference sequence).

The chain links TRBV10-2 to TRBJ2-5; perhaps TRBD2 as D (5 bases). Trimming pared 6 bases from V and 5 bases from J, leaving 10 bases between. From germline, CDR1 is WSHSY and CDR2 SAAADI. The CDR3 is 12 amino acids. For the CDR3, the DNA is TGCGCCAGCAGCCCCACGGGGGAGACCCAGTACTTC. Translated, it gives CASSPTGETQYF.

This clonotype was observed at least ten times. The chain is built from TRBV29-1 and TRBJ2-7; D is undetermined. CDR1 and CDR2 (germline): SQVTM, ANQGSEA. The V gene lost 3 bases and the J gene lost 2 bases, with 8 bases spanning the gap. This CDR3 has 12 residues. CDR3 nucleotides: TGCAGCGTTGATGGCGGTCCCTACGAGCAGTACTTC. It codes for CSVDGGPYEQYF.

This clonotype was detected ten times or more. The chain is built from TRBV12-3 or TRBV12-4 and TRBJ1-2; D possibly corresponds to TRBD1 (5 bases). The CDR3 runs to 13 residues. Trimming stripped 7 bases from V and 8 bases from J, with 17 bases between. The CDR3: CASTSRGAQGYTF. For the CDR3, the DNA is TGTGCCAGCACCTCGAGAGGGGCGCAGGGCTACACCTTC.

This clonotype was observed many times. The CDR3 protein is CSVEEMAERAQYF. CDR3 sequence (DNA): TGCAGCGTTGAAGAGATGGCGGAGAGAGCCCAGTACTTC. This chain links TRBV29-1 with TRBJ2-5; D uncertain. Germline values: CDR1 SQVTM, CDR2 ANQGSEA. Trimming cost V 0 bases and J 9 bases, with 14 bases left between them. This CDR3 is 13 amino acids long. The variable domain in full, with the rest retrieved from reference TRBV29-1 and TRBJ2-5, is SAVISQKPSRDICQRGTSLTIQCQVDSQVTMMFWYRQQPGQSLTLIATANQGSEATYESGFVIDKFPISRPNLTFSTLTVSNMSPEDSSIYLCSVEEMAERAQYFGPGTRLLVL.

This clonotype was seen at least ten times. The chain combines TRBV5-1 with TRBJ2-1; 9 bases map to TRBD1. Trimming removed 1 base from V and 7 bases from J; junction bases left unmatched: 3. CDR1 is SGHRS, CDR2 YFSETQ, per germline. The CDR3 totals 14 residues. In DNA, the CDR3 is TGCGCCAGCAGCTTGACAGGGGGCCTGAATGAGCAGTTCTTC. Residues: CASSLTGGLNEQFF. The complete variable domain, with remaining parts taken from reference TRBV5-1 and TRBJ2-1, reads KAGVTQTPRYLIKTRGQQVTLSCSPISGHRSVSWYQQTPGQGLQFLFEYFSETQRNKGNFPGRFSGRQFSNSRSEMNVSTLELGDSALYLCASSLTGGLNEQFFGPGTRLTVL.

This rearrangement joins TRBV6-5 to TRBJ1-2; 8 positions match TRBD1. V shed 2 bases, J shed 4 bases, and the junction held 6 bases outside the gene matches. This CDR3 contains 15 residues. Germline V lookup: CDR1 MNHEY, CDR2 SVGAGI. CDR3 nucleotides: TGTGCCAGCAGTTACCAGGGGGCGAGTAGCTATGGCTACACCTTC. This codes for CASSYQGASSYGYTF.

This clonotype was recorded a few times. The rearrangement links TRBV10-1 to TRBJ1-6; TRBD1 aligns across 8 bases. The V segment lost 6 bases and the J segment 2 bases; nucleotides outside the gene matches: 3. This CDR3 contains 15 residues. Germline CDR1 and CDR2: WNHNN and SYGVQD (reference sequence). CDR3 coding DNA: TGCGCCAGCAGGGAGGACAGGGCCTATAATTCACCCCTCCACTTT. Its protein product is CASREDRAYNSPLHF.